This T cell receptor beta chain was retrieved from a study of CD8 T cells in Susac syndrome (dated by TCRdb to the late 2010s). About the study as a whole: Among the sequenced Susac syndrome patients, six had clinically active disease and roughly 8 were in clinical remission. The study used repertoire sequencing to test whether antigen drove CD8+ T cell activation and differentiation in Susac syndrome. Susac syndrome patients were therapy-naive, on corticosteroids (some also receiving IVIg), or on IVIg alone at blood withdrawal.

A word on this clonotype: No cognate antigen has been identified for it. No per-base quality is available; no much larger clone lies one base away.

Peripheral blood CD8+ and CD4+ T cells from healthy donors, Susac syndrome patients and multiple sclerosis patients were profiled by high-throughput TCR beta sequencing. The Susac syndrome patients fulfilled recently defined diagnostic criteria for either definite or probable disease. Bulk CD8+ and CD4+ T cells were purified magnetically by negative isolation, whereas CD8+ TEMRA cells were enriched by FACS. Blood was collected in EDTA tubes and processed within 24 hours, with PBMCs isolated through density gradient centrifugation. PBMCs intended for TCR sequencing were cryopreserved in liquid nitrogen and were subsequently thawed in a 37 degrees C water bath. The sorted or isolated CD4+, CD8+ and CD8+ TEMRA cells reached a purity of at least 90%. The full study reports these points: The number of individuals in the TCR sequencing and HLA analysis was acknowledged as relatively small. No clonal expansion was detected in the CD4+ T cell repertoire of Susac syndrome patients.

The CDR3 has 13 amino acids, counting the end cysteine and phenylalanine. Only CDR3 DNA remains: 39 bases, in frame from the first base. Based on the germline V gene, the CDR1 and CDR2 sequences are SQVTM and ANQGSEA. V is pared back by 2 bases and J by 3 bases, with 8 bases lying between the germline termini. RNA was extracted using the RNeasy kit, and roughly 0.5 to 1 microgram was reverse transcribed with random hexamers. TCR beta CDR3 regions were amplified with the immunoSEQ multiplex PCR assay covering 54 Vbeta and 13 Jbeta segments. To correct PCR amplification bias, a synthetic template baseline was used for both primer optimization and computational correction. From the authors' description of their analysis: Reads were annotated to V, D and J genes per IMGT and analyzed with immunoSEQ Analyzer, keeping only productive sequences. Clonality was calculated as one minus the Shannon entropy normalized by log2 of the number of productive unique sequences. For each patient and control, public and private clones were evaluated within the 100 most prevalent clones. Clones were defined as Susac-specific if absent from the healthy and MS cohorts, from 1052 published viral clones and from other ImmuneACCESS disease sequences. TCRdb took the public reads, trimmed them with fastp at Q25, ran MiXCR for clone calling and kept in-frame beta chains. Each CDR3 protein appears once, grouped with its most common genes and DNA. TCRdb, rather than the study authors, made the V and J calls. The sample table lists about 200,000 distinct CDR3 sequences, 75% to 95% of them with a count of one. 0.087% of the sample is in the top ten clones.

Source material: CD4+ T cells from PBMCs. The receptor was derived from a human donor with Susac syndrome. The sequence links TRBV29-1 to TRBJ1-5; a confident D gene designation cannot be given. CDR3 region: CSVEKGPNQPQHF. The nucleotide sequence is TGCAGCGTTGAAAAAGGGCCCAATCAGCCCCAGCATTTT.